This passage covers 28 T cell receptor beta chains from one sample sequenced in a study of cytomegalovirus exposure and HLA in healthy donors. This PCR relied on a set of 60 Vbeta primers and 13 Jbeta primers. Only in-frame clones appear in the TCRdb table, and some are missing; sequencing was by immunoSEQ multiplex PCR. The sample lists some 78,000 clones; around 70% were seen once. Sequencing input: PBMCs. These receptors came from a middle-aged woman in good health and CMV-seropositive.

The V gene is TRBV5-1, the J gene TRBJ2-2, with D perhaps TRBD1 (8 bases). The CDR3 has 18 residues. Trimming cost V 5 bases and J 4 bases, with 24 bases left between them. Germline V lookup: CDR1 SGHRS, CDR2 YFSETQ. This chain's CDR3 is CASSLQSLTGGVTGELFF. CDR3 DNA: TGCGCCAGCAGTTTGCAAAGTTTAACAGGGGGGGTCACCGGGGAGCTGTTTTTT.

The rearrangement uses TRBV2 and TRBJ1-5; 7 nucleotides agree with TRBD1. Germline V CDR1 and CDR2: SNHLY, FYNNEI. The junction had 6 bases not matched to a gene; V was cut back by 2 bases and J by 2 bases. The CDR3 has 16 amino acids. In DNA form, the CDR3 reads TGTGCCAGCAGTGAAATGGAGGGGGCCGGCAATCAGCCCCAGCATTTT. This gives the protein CASSEMEGAGNQPQHF.

The chain carries TRBV30 and TRBJ1-1; TRBD1 aligns across 9 bases. J gave up 6 bases and V 1 base, and 12 bases lay outside the gene matches. Germline V gene lookup returns CDR1 GTSNPN and CDR2 SVGIG (reference sequence). CDR3 length: 16 amino acids. CDR3 loop: CAWSGYRGRTGAEAFF. CDR3 bases: TGTGCCTGGAGTGGATACAGGGGGCGGACGGGGGCTGAAGCTTTCTTT. Variable domain in full (rest from reference TRBV30 and TRBJ1-1): SQTIHQWPATLVQPVGSPLSLECTVEGTSNPNLYWYRQAAGRGLQLLFYSVGIGQISSEVPQNLSASRPQDRQFILSSKKLLLSDSGFYLCAWSGYRGRTGAEAFFGQGTRLTVV.

This chain joins TRBV10-3 and TRBJ2-3, with 12 bases aligning to TRBD2. The CDR3 consists of 15 residues. V lost 10 bases and J lost 4; bases outside the gene matches: 9. CDR1 and CDR2 (germline): ENHRY, SYGVKD. In DNA, the CDR3 is TGTGCCACCACCAAGACTAGCGGGAGTGCAGATACGCAGTATTTT. It specifies CATTKTSGSADTQYF.

This chain connects TRBV5-1 to TRBJ2-3; 9 nucleotides agree with TRBD1. This CDR3 contains 14 residues. V was clipped by 4 bases and J by 6 bases; unmatched bases: 6. Per germline, CDR1 SGHRS and CDR2 YFSETQ. The DNA for the CDR3 is TGCGCCAGCAGCCGGACAGGGGCCGGGGATACGCAGTATTTT. This translates into CASSRTGAGDTQYF.

V and J are TRBV7-2 and TRBJ1-4; D possibly corresponds to TRBD1 (5 bases). The V gene lost 5 bases and the J gene lost 3 bases, with 10 bases spanning the gap. There are 14 residues in the CDR3. Germline V gene lookup returns CDR1 SGHTA and CDR2 FQGNSA. CDR3 loop: CASSNRQPNEKLFF. CDR3 sequence (DNA): TGTGCCAGCAGCAACCGACAGCCTAATGAAAAACTGTTTTTT. The variable domain in full, with the rest retrieved from reference TRBV7-2 and TRBJ1-4, is GAGVSQSPSNKVTEKGKDVELRCDPISGHTALYWYRQSLGQGLEFLIYFQGNSAPDKSGLPSDRFSAERTGGSVSTLTIQRTQQEDSAVYLCASSNRQPNEKLFFGSGTQLSVL.

This sequence joins TRBV28 and TRBJ1-2, with 11 bases identical to TRBD1. The CDR3 has 14 residues. Losses at the gene ends were 5 bases for V and 8 bases for J; bases not matched to a gene: 7. Germline V CDR1 and CDR2: MDHEN, SYDVKM. In nucleotides, the CDR3 is TGTGCCAGCAGTCTGCCACGGGACAGGGGGGGCTACACCTTC. This encodes CASSLPRDRGGYTF.

The chain uses TRBV5-1 and TRBJ2-6, with a possible D match to TRBD2 (6 bases). The V end was cut by 4 bases, the J end by 1 base, with 18 bases between. The CDR3 loop spans 18 amino acids. Germline V CDR1 and CDR2: SGHRS, YFSETQ. Here the CDR3 reads CASSQRGLSRSGANVLTF. The CDR3 DNA follows: TGCGCCAGCAGCCAACGGGGGTTGTCAAGGTCTGGGGCCAACGTCCTGACTTTC. Variable domain in full (rest from reference TRBV5-1 and TRBJ2-6): KAGVTQTPRYLIKTRGQQVTLSCSPISGHRSVSWYQQTPGQGLQFLFEYFSETQRNKGNFPGRFSGRQFSNSRSEMNVSTLELGDSALYLCASSQRGLSRSGANVLTFGAGSRLTVL.

The CDR3 here is CASSVGGAGANVLTF. For the CDR3, the DNA is TGTGCCAGCAGTGTTGGGGGCGCTGGGGCCAACGTCCTGACTTTC. The chain couples TRBV6-1 to TRBJ2-6, with D maybe TRBD1 (6 bases). CDR1 and CDR2 (germline): MNHNS, SASEGT. CDR3 size: 15 residues. Trimming pared 4 bases from V and 2 bases from J, leaving 9 bases between.

This chain uses TRBV30 with TRBJ2-2, with D possibly TRBD1 on 5 matching bases. Germline V gives CDR1 GTSNPN, CDR2 SVGIG (reference sequence). Trimming removed 6 bases at V and 1 base at J, with 15 bases between. This CDR3 spans 15 amino acids. This CDR3 is CACLRGPGNTGELFF. The CDR3 DNA follows: TGTGCCTGCCTTAGGGGCCCAGGGAACACCGGGGAGCTGTTTTTT.

The chain is built from TRBV28 and TRBJ2-3; 7 bases are shared with TRBD1. Losses at the gene ends were 4 bases for V and 5 bases for J; bases not matched to a gene: 6. This CDR3 contains 14 residues. Germline V gene data show CDR1 as MDHEN and CDR2 as SYDVKM. CDR3: CASSSQGLGDTQYF. The CDR3 DNA reads TGTGCCAGCAGTTCACAGGGGTTAGGAGATACGCAGTATTTT.

This clone came up a few times. The rearrangement joins TRBV5-1 to TRBJ2-7, with a weak D call TRBD2 (5 bases). Per germline, CDR1 SGHRS and CDR2 YFSETQ. Trimming shortened V by 1 base and J by 2 bases, and 13 bases separated the two germline ends. The CDR3 totals 15 residues. The CDR3 sequence is CASSLSGLGAYEQYF. The CDR3 DNA sequence: TGCGCCAGCAGCTTGTCGGGTTTGGGAGCCTACGAGCAGTACTTC. The variable domain in full, with the rest retrieved from reference TRBV5-1 and TRBJ2-7, is KAGVTQTPRYLIKTRGQQVTLSCSPISGHRSVSWYQQTPGQGLQFLFEYFSETQRNKGNFPGRFSGRQFSNSRSEMNVSTLELGDSALYLCASSLSGLGAYEQYFGPGTRLTVT.

Comments on this clone: A read error may account for a junction end that differs from germline. This same CDR3 is encoded by further DNA sequences in the sample. V and J are TRBV19 and TRBJ1-5; D not certain. This CDR3 region has 14 residues. Germline loops: CDR1 LNHDA, CDR2 SQIVND (reference sequence). The CDR3 loop is CASSISRVNQPQHF. The CDR3 DNA reads as TGTGCCAGCAGTATTAGCAGAGTCAATCAGCCCCAGCATTTT.

The chain links TRBV5-1 to TRBJ1-2; TRBD1 matches at 10 bases. Losses at the gene ends were 3 bases for V and 5 bases for J; bases not matched to a gene: 1. Per germline, CDR1 SGHRS and CDR2 YFSETQ. This CDR3 has 13 residues. The CDR3 sequence is CASSSGQGYGYTF. The CDR3 nucleotides read TGCGCCAGCAGCTCGGGACAGGGGTATGGCTACACCTTC.

V gene TRBV5-6 combines with J gene TRBJ1-4, with D unclear. From germline, CDR1 is SGHDT and CDR2 YYEEEE. V dropped 3 bases and J dropped 4 bases, with 10 bases sitting between them. This CDR3 comprises 14 residues. The CDR3: CASSSIQRNEKLFF. The CDR3 bases are TGTGCCAGCAGCTCCATTCAGCGTAATGAAAAACTGTTTTTT.

This clone has just a few counts. The V gene is TRBV10-3, the J gene TRBJ1-5, with D perhaps matching TRBD1 (5 bases). This CDR3 has 14 residues. V dropped 2 bases and J dropped 2 bases, with 7 bases sitting between them. From germline, CDR1 is ENHRY and CDR2 SYGVKD. This CDR3 reads CAISEGGGNQPQHF. CDR3 nucleotides: TGTGCCATCAGTGAGGGGGGGGGCAATCAGCCCCAGCATTTT.

The chain is built from TRBV5-1 and TRBJ2-7; D not resolved. This CDR3 comprises 13 residues. Germline CDR1 is SGHRS and CDR2 is YFSETQ. V shed 2 bases and J shed 4 bases, with 10 bases lying between them. The CDR3 DNA is TGCGCCAGCAGCTTAAGTCCGGAGTACGAGCAGTACTTC. Protein sequence: CASSLSPEYEQYF.

The genes are TRBV19 and TRBJ2-3; 9 nucleotides align to TRBD1. The CDR3 is 13 residues long. Trimming at V came to 10 bases and at J to 6 bases, leaving 8 bases not matched to a gene. Per the germline V gene, CDR1 is LNHDA and CDR2 is SQIVND (reference sequence). The CDR3 DNA reads as TGTGCCATCTCGACAGGGGGTCGCGATACGCAGTATTTT. Translation gives CAISTGGRDTQYF.

This chain joins TRBV19 and TRBJ1-1; 7 bases line up with TRBD1. Germline values: CDR1 LNHDA, CDR2 SQIVND (reference sequence). V shed 4 bases and J 6 bases; nucleotides not matched to a gene: 8. The CDR3 runs to 14 residues. The CDR3 protein is CASSKSDRASEAFF. CDR3 coding DNA: TGTGCCAGTAGTAAGTCCGACAGGGCATCTGAAGCTTTCTTT.

V and J are TRBV7-2 and TRBJ2-7; 7 bases map to TRBD1. V was clipped by 0 bases and J by 5 bases; unmatched bases: 7. Germline CDR1 reads SGHTA; CDR2 reads FQGNSA. The CDR3 contains 15 residues. CDR3 bases: TGTGCCAGCAGCTTAGCAGGGGGCCTCTTAGACGAGCAGTACTTC. Protein: CASSLAGGLLDEQYF. Complete variable domain (other parts from reference TRBV7-2 and TRBJ2-7): GAGVSQSPSNKVTEKGKDVELRCDPISGHTALYWYRQSLGQGLEFLIYFQGNSAPDKSGLPSDRFSAERTGGSVSTLTIQRTQQEDSAVYLCASSLAGGLLDEQYFGPGTRLTVT.

The chain joins TRBV7-3 to TRBJ1-1, with D possibly being TRBD1 (6 bases). The CDR3 is 16 amino acids. V was cut by 5 bases and J by 0 bases, with 16 bases left in between. CDR1 is SGHTA, CDR2 FQGTGA, per germline. DNA for the CDR3: TGTGCCAGCAGCCTCGGGGGGCCGGGAATGAACACTGAAGCTTTCTTT. Translating it yields CASSLGGPGMNTEAFF.

CDR3 DNA: TGTGCCATCAGTGAGAGGGGACAGGGGTTAAGTGGGTCCTACAATGAGCAGTTCTTC. Translated, it gives CAISERGQGLSGSYNEQFF. The rearrangement joins TRBV10-3 to TRBJ2-1; 10 bases are a match to TRBD1. Germline V gives CDR1 ENHRY, CDR2 SYGVKD. The CDR3 contains 19 residues. V was pared by 2 bases and J by 1 base, with 11 bases of the junction left unmatched.

V usage is TRBV4-1 and J usage is TRBJ1-4; a possible D gene is TRBD1 (5 bases). Germline V gene lookup returns CDR1 MGHRA and CDR2 YSYEKL. The CDR3 runs to 15 residues. Trimming removed 1 base at V and 7 bases at J, with 13 bases between. The CDR3 bases are TGCGCCAGCAGCCAAGTAGGGGTAACGGGTGAAAAACTGTTTTTT. Translated, it gives CASSQVGVTGEKLFF.

This chain links TRBV10-2 with TRBJ2-7, with 10 bases fitting TRBD1. CDR3 length: 14 residues. The ends lost 7 bases at V and 4 bases at J; junction bases unmatched: 7. The germline V gene encodes CDR1 WSHSY and CDR2 SAAADI. CDR3 amino acids: CASIRDRGGYEQYF. The CDR3 bases are TGCGCCAGCATCAGGGACAGGGGCGGTTACGAGCAGTACTTC.

The chain couples TRBV7-9 to TRBJ1-5, with 7 bases lining up with TRBD1. With 1 base clipped from V and 7 bases from J, the junction kept 7 bases outside the gene matches. This CDR3 has 15 residues. Germline V CDR1 and CDR2: SEHNR, FQNEAQ (reference sequence). For the CDR3, the DNA is TGTGCCAGCAGCTTAGGCACAGGGGCTTTGCAGCCCCAGCATTTT. This codes for CASSLGTGALQPQHF. Together with reference TRBV7-9 and TRBJ1-5, the CDR3 gives the full variable domain: DTGVSQNPRHKITKRGQNVTFRCDPISEHNRLYWYRQTLGQGPEFLTYFQNEAQLEKSRLLSDRFSAERPKGSFSTLEIQRTEQGDSAMYLCASSLGTGALQPQHFGDGTRLSIL.

The rearrangement links TRBV27 to TRBJ2-7; 7 nucleotides align to TRBD1. V lost 7 bases and J lost 5; bases outside the gene matches: 8. CDR1 and CDR2 from the germline V gene are MNHEY and SMNVEV (reference sequence). This CDR3 has 13 residues. CDR3 in amino acids: CASKETGLNEQYF. Here the CDR3 DNA reads TGTGCCAGCAAGGAGACAGGGCTCAACGAGCAGTACTTC.

This chain uses TRBV6-5 with TRBJ1-1, with D tentatively TRBD1 (6 bases). This CDR3 is 15 amino acids long. V gave up 0 bases and J gave up 8 bases, with 16 bases separating them. Germline V gene lookup returns CDR1 MNHEY and CDR2 SVGAGI. The CDR3 here is CASSYSRLGASEAFF. The CDR3 nucleotides are TGTGCCAGCAGTTACTCGAGATTGGGGGCGTCAGAAGCTTTCTTT.

The chain combines TRBV10-3 with TRBJ1-2; tentatively, D is TRBD1 (6 bases). Trimming removed 7 bases from V and 3 bases from J, with 12 bases in between. Germline-derived CDR1 and CDR2 are ENHRY and SYGVKD. The length of the CDR3 is 13 residues. The CDR3 region is CAITEDRYYGYTF. Here the CDR3 DNA reads TGTGCCATCACCGAGGACAGATACTATGGCTACACCTTC.